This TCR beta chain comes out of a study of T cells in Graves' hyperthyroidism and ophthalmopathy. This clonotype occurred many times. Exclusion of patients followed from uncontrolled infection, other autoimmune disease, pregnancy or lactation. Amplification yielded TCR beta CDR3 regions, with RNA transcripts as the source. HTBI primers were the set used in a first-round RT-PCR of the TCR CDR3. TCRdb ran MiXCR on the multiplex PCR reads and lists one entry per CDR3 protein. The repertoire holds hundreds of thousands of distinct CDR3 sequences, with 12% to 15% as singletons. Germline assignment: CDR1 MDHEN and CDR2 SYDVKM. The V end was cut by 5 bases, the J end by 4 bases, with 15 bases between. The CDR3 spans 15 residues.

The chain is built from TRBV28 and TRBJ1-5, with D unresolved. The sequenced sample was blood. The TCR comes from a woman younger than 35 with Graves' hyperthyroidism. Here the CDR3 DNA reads TGTGCCAGCAGTCTTATGACGGTTAGAAATCAGCCCCAGCATTTT. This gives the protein CASSLMTVRNQPQHF.